Following are 26 T cell receptor beta chains from one sample sequenced in a study of radiation and T cells in renal cell carcinoma. Assay used: immunoSEQ multiplex PCR; TCRdb lists only in-frame clones, some missing. Of under 150,000 clones listed, approximately 75% are singletons. As for time point: blood 2 weeks post-SBRT. Treatment in this sample: 15 Gy SBRT to primary tumor, nephrectomy 4 weeks later. The source was blood, collected from a patient whose treatment included radiotherapy and nephrectomy. The source of these receptors is a woman aged 55-75 years with renal cell carcinoma.

The DNA for the CDR3 is TGTGCCAGCAGCTTTAAGCCAGGGAACACCGGGGAGCTGTTTTTT. Protein: CASSFKPGNTGELFF. The V call is TRBV7-6, the J call TRBJ2-2; no clear D gene. The CDR3 loop spans 15 amino acids. Germline assignment: CDR1 SGHVS and CDR2 FNYEAQ. Trimming shortened V by 3 bases and J by 1 base, and 9 bases separated the two germline ends. The full variable domain, in which reference TRBV7-6 and TRBJ2-2 provide the parts outside the CDR3, is GAGVSQSPRYKVTKRGQDVALRCDPISGHVSLYWYRQALGQGPEFLTYFNYEAQQDKSGLPNDRFSAERPEGSISTLTIQRTEQRDSAMYRCASSFKPGNTGELFFGEGSRLTVL.

This chain links TRBV9 with TRBJ2-1, with D perhaps matching TRBD2 (5 bases). Germline CDR1 is SGDLS and CDR2 is YYNGEE. V shed 0 bases and J shed 5 bases, with 12 bases lying between them. This CDR3 region has 15 residues. CDR3 loop: CASSVARAGHNEQFF. CDR3 DNA: TGTGCCAGCAGCGTAGCTCGGGCGGGTCACAATGAGCAGTTCTTC.

The rearrangement joins TRBV2 to TRBJ2-1; 12 bases agree with TRBD2. V lost 4 bases and J lost 3; bases outside the gene matches: 1. The CDR3 runs to 15 residues. The germline CDR1 and CDR2 sequences are SNHLY and FYNNEI. The CDR3 reads CASSGTSGNYNEQFF. DNA for the CDR3: TGTGCCAGCAGTGGGACTAGCGGGAACTACAATGAGCAGTTCTTC.

CDR3 DNA: TGTGCCAGCTCGGACGTAGGGGGAAATCAGCCCCAGCATTTT. The encoded protein is CASSDVGGNQPQHF. The V and J genes are TRBV6-1 and TRBJ1-5; a possible D gene is TRBD1 (6 bases). The CDR3 extends over 14 amino acids. Germline CDR1 MNHNS, CDR2 SASEGT. Deletions cut 8 bases from V and 4 bases from J, with 15 bases between.

The gene calls are TRBV19 and TRBJ1-2, with 8 nucleotides matching TRBD1. After removal of 3 bases from V and 4 bases from J, the junction contained 7 bases not matched to a gene. The CDR3 consists of 15 residues. In germline, CDR1 is LNHDA, CDR2 SQIVND (reference sequence). CDR3: CASSMDWTGSYGYTF. For the CDR3, the DNA is TGTGCCAGTAGTATGGATTGGACAGGGAGCTATGGCTACACCTTC.

This rearrangement joins TRBV7-2 to TRBJ1-3; no clear D gene. Germline values: CDR1 SGHTA, CDR2 FQGNSA. This CDR3 region has 16 residues. The V end was cut by 3 bases, the J end by 0 bases, with 12 bases between. This chain's CDR3 is CASSLGRTSSGNTIYF. CDR3 bases: TGTGCCAGCAGCTTGGGGAGGACGAGCTCTGGAAACACCATATATTTT. Using reference TRBV7-2 and TRBJ1-3 for the parts outside the CDR3, the full variable domain is GAGVSQSPSNKVTEKGKDVELRCDPISGHTALYWYRQSLGQGLEFLIYFQGNSAPDKSGLPSDRFSAERTGGSVSTLTIQRTQQEDSAVYLCASSLGRTSSGNTIYFGEGSWLTVV.

This clone was found a few times. The chain combines TRBV6-5 with TRBJ2-5; TRBD2 matches at 7 bases. Germline CDR1 and CDR2: MNHEY and SVGAGI. Trimming removed 0 bases from V and 9 bases from J; junction bases left unmatched: 13. CDR3 length: 16 residues. CDR3 amino acids: CASSYSPRGAGMAQYF. CDR3 sequence (DNA): TGTGCCAGCAGTTACTCGCCGCGGGGAGCGGGGATGGCCCAGTACTTC.

The V call is TRBV9, the J call TRBJ2-3; 11 bases are shared with TRBD1. This CDR3 comprises 16 residues. After removal of 5 bases from V and 3 bases from J, the junction contained 8 bases not matched to a gene. The germline gives CDR1 SGDLS, CDR2 YYNGEE. The CDR3 sequence is CASSPGQGARTDTQYF. The CDR3, as DNA: TGTGCCAGCAGTCCTGGACAGGGGGCTCGGACAGATACGCAGTATTTT.

This chain connects TRBV28 to TRBJ1-5, with TRBD1 as a possible D gene (5 bases). Germline loops: CDR1 MDHEN, CDR2 SYDVKM. The CDR3 contains 18 residues. The V gene lost 7 bases and the J gene lost 0 bases, with 22 bases spanning the gap. The CDR3 DNA reads TGTGCCAGCATGAGGGGAGGGCGGAACATCATTAGCAATCAGCCCCAGCATTTT. Translation: CASMRGGRNIISNQPQHF. The complete variable domain, with remaining parts taken from reference TRBV28 and TRBJ1-5, reads DVKVTQSSRYLVKRTGEKVFLECVQDMDHENMFWYRQDPGLGLRLIYFSYDVKMKEKGDIPEGYSVSREKKERFSLILESASTNQTSMYLCASMRGGRNIISNQPQHFGDGTRLSIL.

The CDR3 is CASSQDGASYNEQFF. The DNA of the CDR3 is TGCGCCAGCAGCCAAGACGGGGCCTCCTACAATGAGCAGTTCTTC. The V and J genes are TRBV4-1 and TRBJ2-1; TRBD1 or TRBD2 may be the D gene (5 bases each). CDR3 length: 15 residues. Trimming stripped 0 bases from V and 0 bases from J, with 6 bases between. Germline values: CDR1 MGHRA, CDR2 YSYEKL.

The chain uses TRBV30 and TRBJ2-1; 7 bases align to TRBD1. The CDR3 has 15 amino acids. J gave up 4 bases and V 2 bases, and 8 bases lay outside the gene matches. CDR1 is GTSNPN and CDR2 is SVGIG in the germline V gene (reference sequence). The CDR3 sequence: CAWSLPGTAYNEQFF. CDR3 sequence (DNA): TGTGCCTGGAGTTTACCCGGGACAGCGTACAATGAGCAGTTCTTC. The full variable domain, completed using reference TRBV30 and TRBJ2-1, is SQTIHQWPATLVQPVGSPLSLECTVEGTSNPNLYWYRQAAGRGLQLLFYSVGIGQISSEVPQNLSASRPQDRQFILSSKKLLLSDSGFYLCAWSLPGTAYNEQFFGPGTRLTVL.

The chain recombines TRBV29-1 with TRBJ2-2, with a tentative D call TRBD1 (7 bases). The CDR3 covers 14 residues. Per germline, CDR1 SQVTM and CDR2 ANQGSEA. V lost 7 bases, J lost 4 bases, and 16 bases lay in between. The CDR3 nucleotides read TGCAGCGCTCGGGCGGGACAGACCACCGGGGAGCTGTTTTTT. Translation: CSARAGQTTGELFF.

The J gene is TRBJ2-3, the V gene TRBV19; D gene uncertain. CDR1 and CDR2 (germline): LNHDA, SQIVND (reference sequence). V dropped 3 bases and J dropped 6 bases, with 13 bases sitting between them. The CDR3 runs 14 residues. The CDR3 coding sequence is TGTGCCAGTAGTATCCAGAGCTCCACGGATACGCAGTATTTT. It translates to CASSIQSSTDTQYF.

The rearrangement uses TRBV5-1 and TRBJ1-2, with a weak D call TRBD1 (5 bases). This CDR3 region has 15 residues. Trimming took off 4 bases at V and 5 bases at J, with 18 bases between the two ends. Per the germline V gene, CDR1 is SGHRS and CDR2 is YFSETQ. Here the CDR3 reads CASSVSGGSRYGYTF. The CDR3 DNA reads as TGCGCCAGCAGCGTCTCGGGGGGGTCGCGGTATGGCTACACCTTC.

The chain is built from TRBV11-2 and TRBJ1-5; 9 bases are shared with TRBD1. This CDR3 is 16 amino acids long. Germline CDR1 is SGHAT and CDR2 is FQNNGV. V lost 4 bases, J lost 0 bases, and 4 bases stayed unmatched. The CDR3 spells CASSWGQGYSNQPQHF. CDR3 bases: TGTGCCAGCAGCTGGGGACAGGGATATAGCAATCAGCCCCAGCATTTT.

The sample holds many counts of this clone. V is TRBV7-9 and J is TRBJ1-4; D is possibly TRBD1 (5 bases). Germline CDR1 SEHNR, CDR2 FQNEAQ (reference sequence). The CDR3 contains 16 residues. The ends were cut back, 5 bases at V and 6 bases at J, with 19 bases in the middle. CDR3 bases: TGTGCCAGCAGCCGAGGGACGGCCCTTGGGGATGAAAAACTGTTTTTT. Amino acids: CASSRGTALGDEKLFF.

This clone was counted a few times. The V call is TRBV19, the J call TRBJ1-5, with D perhaps TRBD1 (6 bases). Trimming left V 6 bases short and J 5 bases short, with 14 bases between. The germline gives CDR1 LNHDA, CDR2 SQIVND (reference sequence). There are 14 residues in the CDR3. CDR3 DNA: TGTGCCAGTAGCTACTCCAGGGGAGATCAGCCCCAGCATTTT. It translates to CASSYSRGDQPQHF.

The chain uses TRBV27 and TRBJ1-2, with D possibly being TRBD1 (5 bases). This CDR3 has 14 amino acids. V was shortened by 2 bases and J by 2 bases, with 9 bases between the two germline ends. Germline V gene data show CDR1 as MNHEY and CDR2 as SMNVEV (reference sequence). CDR3 nucleotides: TGTGCCAGCAGTTTAAACGGGGCAAACTATGGCTACACCTTC. It codes for CASSLNGANYGYTF.

J is TRBJ1-3 and V is TRBV7-2; D might be TRBD1 (5 bases). Germline V lookup: CDR1 SGHTA, CDR2 FQGNSA. Between the trimmed V and J ends, which lost 3 bases and 0 bases, there was a span of 12 bases. There are 16 residues in the CDR3. CDR3 DNA sequence: TGTGCCAGCAGCTTGCTGGGGGGGGGCTCTGGAAACACCATATATTTT. This sequence encodes CASSLLGGGSGNTIYF.

The V and J genes are TRBV14 and TRBJ1-2, with D maybe TRBD1 (5 bases). Germline assignment: CDR1 SGHDN and CDR2 FVKESK. The CDR3 consists of 14 residues. V lost 0 bases and J lost 4, with 9 bases in between. CDR3 in DNA: TGTGCCAGCAGCCAAGATGGGGGACCCTATGGCTACACCTTC. It specifies CASSQDGGPYGYTF.

This clone has only one observation. This rearrangement joins TRBV5-1 to TRBJ1-2, with 9 bases matching TRBD1. The CDR3 is 14 amino acids. V gave up 0 bases and J gave up 7 bases; unmatched junction bases: 4. In germline, CDR1 is SGHRS, CDR2 YFSETQ. The CDR3 DNA reads as TGCGCCAGCAGCTTGGCCGGGACAGGGTCTGGCTACACCTTC. This codes for CASSLAGTGSGYTF.

CDR3 coding DNA: TGCGCCAGCAGTATGACAGGGGATGAGCAGTTCTTC. It encodes CASSMTGDEQFF. This rearrangement joins TRBV10-2 to TRBJ2-1; 8 nucleotides align to TRBD1. The CDR3 is made up of 12 amino acids. Germline assignment: CDR1 WSHSY and CDR2 SAAADI. V lost 5 bases, J lost 8 bases, and 2 bases stayed unmatched.

The chain combines TRBV5-1 with TRBJ1-5, with D unclear. The CDR3 is 15 residues long. Deletions cut 0 bases from V and 3 bases from J, with 10 bases between. Germline lookup yields CDR1 SGHRS and CDR2 YFSETQ. The CDR3 spells CASSLDGRPNQPQHF. Here the CDR3 DNA reads TGCGCCAGCAGCTTGGATGGTAGACCCAATCAGCCCCAGCATTTT.

This clone occurred once. V usage is TRBV4-1 and J usage is TRBJ2-2; 9 bases line up with TRBD2. Trimming took 0 bases from V and 4 from J; bases not matched to a gene: 3. The germline CDR1 and CDR2 sequences are MGHRA and YSYEKL. CDR3 length equals 16 residues. The CDR3 DNA reads as TGCGCCAGCAGCCAAGAGGCTAGCGGGATCACCGGGGAGCTGTTTTTT. Its translation is CASSQEASGITGELFF.

The chain combines TRBV30 with TRBJ1-1; no reliable D call. The CDR3 runs 12 residues. Trimming removed 3 bases from V and 1 base from J, with 6 bases in between. Germline CDR1 reads GTSNPN; CDR2 reads SVGIG (reference sequence). The CDR3 loop is CAWRAENTEAFF. Here the CDR3 DNA reads TGTGCCTGGAGGGCAGAGAACACTGAAGCTTTCTTT.

V gene TRBV5-8 combines with J gene TRBJ1-5; D possibly corresponds to TRBD1 (5 bases). The V end lost 0 bases, the J end lost 1 base, and 8 bases lay between the germline ends. Germline CDR1 SGHTS, CDR2 YDEGEE. This CDR3 spans 15 amino acids. The CDR3 loop reads CASSLGGQSNQPQHF. The CDR3 region has the DNA TGTGCCAGCAGCTTGGGAGGACAAAGCAATCAGCCCCAGCATTTT.